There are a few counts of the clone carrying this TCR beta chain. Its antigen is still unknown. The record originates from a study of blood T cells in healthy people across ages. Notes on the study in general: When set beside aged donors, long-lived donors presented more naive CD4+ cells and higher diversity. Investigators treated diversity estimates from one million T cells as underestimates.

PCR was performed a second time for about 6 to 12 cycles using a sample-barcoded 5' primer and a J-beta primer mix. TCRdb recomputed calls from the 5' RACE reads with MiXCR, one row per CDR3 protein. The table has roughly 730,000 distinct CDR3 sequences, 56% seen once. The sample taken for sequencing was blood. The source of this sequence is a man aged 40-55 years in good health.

The CDR3 DNA follows: TGCGCCAGCAGCCCCGAGGCAGGGGGCTGGAATGAGCAGTTCTTC. Amino acid sequence: CASSPEAGGWNEQFF. This chain uses TRBV5-1 with TRBJ2-1, with 8 positions matching TRBD1. From germline, CDR1 is SGHRS and CDR2 YFSETQ. The V gene end was trimmed by 4 bases and the J gene end by 7 bases; junction bases not matched to a gene: 10. The CDR3 totals 15 residues.